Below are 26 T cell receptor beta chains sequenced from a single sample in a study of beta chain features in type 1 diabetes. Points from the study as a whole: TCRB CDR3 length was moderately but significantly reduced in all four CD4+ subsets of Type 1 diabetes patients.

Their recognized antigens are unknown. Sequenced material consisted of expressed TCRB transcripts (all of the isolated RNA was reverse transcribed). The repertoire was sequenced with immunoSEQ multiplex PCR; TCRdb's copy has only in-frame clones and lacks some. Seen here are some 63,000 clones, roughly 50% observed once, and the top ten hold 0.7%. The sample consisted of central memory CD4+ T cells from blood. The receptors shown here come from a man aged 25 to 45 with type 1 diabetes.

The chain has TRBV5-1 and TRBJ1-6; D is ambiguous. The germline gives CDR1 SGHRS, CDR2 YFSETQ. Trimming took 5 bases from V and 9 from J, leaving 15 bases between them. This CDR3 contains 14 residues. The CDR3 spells CASSRPGSGSPLHF. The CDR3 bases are TGCGCCAGCAGTCGACCGGGATCCGGTTCACCCCTCCACTTT. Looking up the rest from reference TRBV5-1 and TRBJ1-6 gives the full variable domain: KAGVTQTPRYLIKTRGQQVTLSCSPISGHRSVSWYQQTPGQGLQFLFEYFSETQRNKGNFPGRFSGRQFSNSRSEMNVSTLELGDSALYLCASSRPGSGSPLHFGNGTRLTVT.

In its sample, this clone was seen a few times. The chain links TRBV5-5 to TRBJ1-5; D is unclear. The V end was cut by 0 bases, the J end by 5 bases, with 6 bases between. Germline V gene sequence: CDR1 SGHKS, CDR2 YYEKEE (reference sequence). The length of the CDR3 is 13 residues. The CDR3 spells CASSLDPDQPQHF. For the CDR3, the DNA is TGTGCCAGCAGCTTGGATCCGGATCAGCCCCAGCATTTT.

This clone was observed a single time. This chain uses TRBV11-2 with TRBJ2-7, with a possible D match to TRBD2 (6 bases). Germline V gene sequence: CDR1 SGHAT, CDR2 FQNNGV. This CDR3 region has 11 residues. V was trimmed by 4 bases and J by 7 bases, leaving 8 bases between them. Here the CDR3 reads CASSSGVEQYF. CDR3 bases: TGTGCCAGCAGCTCGGGGGTTGAGCAGTACTTC.

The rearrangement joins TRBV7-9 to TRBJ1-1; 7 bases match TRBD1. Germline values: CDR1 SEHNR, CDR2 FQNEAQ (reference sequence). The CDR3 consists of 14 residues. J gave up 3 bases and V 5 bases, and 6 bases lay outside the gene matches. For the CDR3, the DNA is TGTGCCAGCAGCACGCAGGGACAGTACACTGAAGCTTTCTTT. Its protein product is CASSTQGQYTEAFF.

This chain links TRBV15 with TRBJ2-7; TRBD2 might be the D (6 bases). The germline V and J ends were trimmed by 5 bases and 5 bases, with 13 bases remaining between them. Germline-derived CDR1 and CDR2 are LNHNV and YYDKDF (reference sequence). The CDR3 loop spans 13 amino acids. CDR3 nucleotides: TGTGCCACCAGCTTAAGAGCTAGCGACGAGCAGTACTTC. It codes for CATSLRASDEQYF. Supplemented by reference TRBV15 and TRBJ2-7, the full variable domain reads DAMVIQNPRYQVTQFGKPVTLSCSQTLNHNVMYWYQQKSSQAPKLLFHYYDKDFNNEADTPDNFQSRRPNTSFCFLDIRSPGLGDTAMYLCATSLRASDEQYFGPGTRLTVT.

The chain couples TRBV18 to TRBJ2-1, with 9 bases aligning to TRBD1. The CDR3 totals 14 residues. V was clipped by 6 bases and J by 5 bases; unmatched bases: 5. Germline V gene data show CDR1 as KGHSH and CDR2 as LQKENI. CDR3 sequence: CASSPGTGHNEQFF. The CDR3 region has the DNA TGTGCCAGCTCCCCCGGGACAGGGCACAATGAGCAGTTCTTC.

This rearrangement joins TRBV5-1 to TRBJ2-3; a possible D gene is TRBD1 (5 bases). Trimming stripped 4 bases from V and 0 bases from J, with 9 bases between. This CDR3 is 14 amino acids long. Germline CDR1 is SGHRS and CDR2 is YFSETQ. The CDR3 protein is CASSDSSSTDTQYF. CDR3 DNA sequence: TGCGCCAGCAGCGACAGCTCTAGCACAGATACGCAGTATTTT.

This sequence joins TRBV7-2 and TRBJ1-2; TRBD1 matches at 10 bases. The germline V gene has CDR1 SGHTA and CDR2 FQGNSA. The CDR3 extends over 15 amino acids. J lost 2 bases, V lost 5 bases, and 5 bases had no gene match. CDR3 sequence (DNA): TGTGCCAGCAGCCCAGACAGGGGGCGAAACTATGGCTACACCTTC. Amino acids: CASSPDRGRNYGYTF.

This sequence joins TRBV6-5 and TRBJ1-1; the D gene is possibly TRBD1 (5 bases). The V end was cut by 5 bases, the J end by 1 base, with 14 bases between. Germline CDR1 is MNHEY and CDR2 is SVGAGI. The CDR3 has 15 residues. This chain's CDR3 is CASSLTYGGNTEAFF. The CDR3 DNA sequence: TGTGCCAGCAGTCTAACCTACGGGGGGAACACTGAAGCTTTCTTT.

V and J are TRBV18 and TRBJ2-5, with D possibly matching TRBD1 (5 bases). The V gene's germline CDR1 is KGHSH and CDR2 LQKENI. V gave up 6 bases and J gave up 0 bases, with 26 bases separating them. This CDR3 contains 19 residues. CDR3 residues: CASSLRRQNLQTDQETQYF. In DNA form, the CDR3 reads TGTGCCAGCTCGCTCCGGCGGCAGAACCTACAGACAGACCAAGAGACCCAGTACTTC.

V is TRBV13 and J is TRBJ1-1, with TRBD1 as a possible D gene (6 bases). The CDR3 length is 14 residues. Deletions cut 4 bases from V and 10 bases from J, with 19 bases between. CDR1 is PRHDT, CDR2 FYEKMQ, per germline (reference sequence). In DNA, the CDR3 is TGTGCCAGCAGCTCCCGAACCGTCGCGACAGGAGCTTTCTTT. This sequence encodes CASSSRTVATGAFF.

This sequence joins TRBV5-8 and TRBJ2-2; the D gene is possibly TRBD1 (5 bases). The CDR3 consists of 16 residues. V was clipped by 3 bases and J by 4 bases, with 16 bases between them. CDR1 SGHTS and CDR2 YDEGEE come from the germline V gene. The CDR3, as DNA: TGTGCCAGCAGCTCGTTTAGGGGTACTTTCACCGGGGAGCTGTTTTTT. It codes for CASSSFRGTFTGELFF.

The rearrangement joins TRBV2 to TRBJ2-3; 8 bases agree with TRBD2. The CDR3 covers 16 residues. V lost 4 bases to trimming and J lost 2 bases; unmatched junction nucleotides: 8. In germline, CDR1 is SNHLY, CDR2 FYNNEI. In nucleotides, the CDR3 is TGTGCCAGCAGTGCGGGGACTAGACGAACCACAGATACGCAGTATTTT. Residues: CASSAGTRRTTDTQYF.

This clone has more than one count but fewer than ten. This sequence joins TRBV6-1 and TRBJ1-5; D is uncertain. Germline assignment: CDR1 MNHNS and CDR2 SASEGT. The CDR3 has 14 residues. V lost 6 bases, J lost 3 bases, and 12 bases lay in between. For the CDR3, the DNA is TGTGCCAGCAGACTCGCCGGGAACAATCAGCCCCAGCATTTT. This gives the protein CASRLAGNNQPQHF.

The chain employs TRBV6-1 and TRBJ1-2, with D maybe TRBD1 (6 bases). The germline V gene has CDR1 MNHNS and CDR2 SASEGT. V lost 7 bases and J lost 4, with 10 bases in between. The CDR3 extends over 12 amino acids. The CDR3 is CASTKDSYGYTF. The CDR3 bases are TGTGCCAGCACCAAGGACAGCTATGGCTACACCTTC.

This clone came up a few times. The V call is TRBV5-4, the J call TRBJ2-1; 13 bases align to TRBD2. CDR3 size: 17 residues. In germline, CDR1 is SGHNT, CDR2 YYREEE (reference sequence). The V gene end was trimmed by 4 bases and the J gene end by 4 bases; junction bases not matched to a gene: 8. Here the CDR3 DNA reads TGTGCCAGCAGCGGGGGGACTAGCGGGAAACAGTACAATGAGCAGTTCTTC. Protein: CASSGGTSGKQYNEQFF.

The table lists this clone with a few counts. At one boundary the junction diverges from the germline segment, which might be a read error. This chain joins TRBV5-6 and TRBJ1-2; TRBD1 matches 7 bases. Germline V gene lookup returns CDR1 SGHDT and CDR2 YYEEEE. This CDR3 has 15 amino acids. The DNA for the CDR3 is TGTGCCAGCACCTTGGTACGTCTCAGGGGGTATGGCTACACCTTC. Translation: CASTLVRLRGYGYTF. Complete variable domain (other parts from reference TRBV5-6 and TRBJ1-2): DAGVTQSPTHLIKTRGQQVTLRCSPKSGHDTVSWYQQALGQGPQFIFQYYEEEERQRGNFPDRFSGHQFPNYSSELNVNALLLGDSALYLCASTLVRLRGYGYTFGSGTRLTVV.

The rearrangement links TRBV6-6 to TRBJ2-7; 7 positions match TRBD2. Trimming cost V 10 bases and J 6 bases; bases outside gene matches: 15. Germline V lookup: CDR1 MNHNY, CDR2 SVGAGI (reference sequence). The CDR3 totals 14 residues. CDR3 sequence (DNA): TGTGCCACGAAAATAGCGGGCGGTTTCGGCGAGCAGTACTTC. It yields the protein CATKIAGGFGEQYF.

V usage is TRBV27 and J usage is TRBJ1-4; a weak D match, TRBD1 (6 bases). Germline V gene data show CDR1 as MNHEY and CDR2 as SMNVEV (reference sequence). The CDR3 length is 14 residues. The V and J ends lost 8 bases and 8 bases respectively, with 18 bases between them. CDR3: CASARQVPGEKLFF. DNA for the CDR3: TGTGCCAGCGCTCGACAGGTTCCCGGCGAAAAACTGTTTTTT.

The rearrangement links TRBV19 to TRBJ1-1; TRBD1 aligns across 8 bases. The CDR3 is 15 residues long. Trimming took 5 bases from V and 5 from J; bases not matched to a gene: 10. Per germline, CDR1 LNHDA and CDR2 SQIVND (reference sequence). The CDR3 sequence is CASSSPGGARTEAFF. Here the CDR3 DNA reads TGTGCCAGTAGTTCTCCAGGGGGCGCGAGAACTGAAGCTTTCTTT.

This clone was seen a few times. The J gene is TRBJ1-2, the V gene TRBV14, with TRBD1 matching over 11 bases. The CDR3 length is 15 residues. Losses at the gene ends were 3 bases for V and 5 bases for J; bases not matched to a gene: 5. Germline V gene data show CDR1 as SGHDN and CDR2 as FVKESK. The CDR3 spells CASSQPGQGGYGYTF. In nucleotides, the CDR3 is TGTGCCAGCAGCCAGCCGGGACAGGGGGGATATGGCTACACCTTC.

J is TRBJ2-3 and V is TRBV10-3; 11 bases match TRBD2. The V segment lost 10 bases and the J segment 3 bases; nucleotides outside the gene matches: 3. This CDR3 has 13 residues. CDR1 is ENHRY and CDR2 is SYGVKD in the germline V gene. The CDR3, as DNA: TGTGCCACGGGGACTAGCGGAACAGATACGCAGTATTTT. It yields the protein CATGTSGTDTQYF.

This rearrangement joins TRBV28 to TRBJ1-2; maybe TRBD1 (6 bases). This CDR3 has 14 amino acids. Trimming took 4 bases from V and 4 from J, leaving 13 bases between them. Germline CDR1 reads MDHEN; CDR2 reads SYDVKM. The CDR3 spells CASSSGQFSYGYTF. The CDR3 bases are TGTGCCAGCAGTTCTGGACAGTTCTCCTATGGCTACACCTTC.

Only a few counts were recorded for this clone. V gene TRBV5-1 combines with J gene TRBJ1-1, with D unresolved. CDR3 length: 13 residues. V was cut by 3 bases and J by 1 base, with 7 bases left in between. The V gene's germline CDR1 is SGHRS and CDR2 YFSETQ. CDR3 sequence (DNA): TGCGCCAGCAGCTCCCTAGGGAACACTGAAGCTTTCTTT. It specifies CASSSLGNTEAFF.

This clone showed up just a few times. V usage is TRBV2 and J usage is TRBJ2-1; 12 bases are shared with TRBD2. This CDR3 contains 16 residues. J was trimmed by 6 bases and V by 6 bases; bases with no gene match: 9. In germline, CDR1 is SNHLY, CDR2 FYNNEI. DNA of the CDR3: TGTGCCAGCAGCCCTAACGGACTAGCGGGACCCAATGAGCAGTTCTTC. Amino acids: CASSPNGLAGPNEQFF.

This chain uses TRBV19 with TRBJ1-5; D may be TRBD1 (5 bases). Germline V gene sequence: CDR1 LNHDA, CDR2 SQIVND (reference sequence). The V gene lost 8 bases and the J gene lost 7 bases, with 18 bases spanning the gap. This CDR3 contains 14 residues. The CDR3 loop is CASGSSGVGQPQHF. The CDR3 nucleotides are TGTGCCAGTGGATCCTCGGGGGTAGGGCAGCCCCAGCATTTT.